A selection of T cell receptor beta chains follows, all from one sample in a study of PD-L1 blockade in urothelial cancer. Generated by immunoSEQ multiplex PCR, the TCRdb table keeps only in-frame clones and is missing some. The sample has about 50,000 clones, 85% to 90% seen once. Sequencing was performed on PBMCs, taken around atezolizumab (anti-PD-L1) treatment. The receptor set was obtained from a man aged 55 to 70 with urothelial cancer. Both conserved end residues are part of each CDR3. D genes are given only for firm matches. Clone size is given for some rows only: seen once, a few or many times, or a class if the clone is expanded.

j_gene: TRBJ2-5
v_gene: TRBV5-1
abundance: NA
d_gene: TRBD2
CDR3nt: TGCGCCAGCAGTATAGCGGGAGGGCAGGGAGAGACCCAGTACTTC
CDR3aa: CASSIAGGQGETQYF

j_gene: TRBJ2-3
v_gene: TRBV2
abundance: NA
d_gene: TRBD1
CDR3nt: TGTGCCAGCAGAGTGACAGGGTTTGAGACAGATACGCAGTATTTT
CDR3aa: CASRVTGFETDTQYF

j_gene: TRBJ2-1
v_gene: TRBV6-4
abundance: few
d_gene: TRBD1
CDR3nt: TGTGCCAGCAGTGAAAGTACAGGGGGCGGCGGGAATGAGCAGTTCTTC
CDR3aa: CASSESTGGGGNEQFF

j_gene: TRBJ1-1
v_gene: TRBV5-1
abundance: NA
d_gene: NA
CDR3nt: TGCGCCAGCAGCTCGGACTGGGTGAGGAACACTGAAGCTTTCTTT
CDR3aa: CASSSDWVRNTEAFF

j_gene: TRBJ2-1
v_gene: TRBV7-6
abundance: NA
d_gene: TRBD2
CDR3nt: TGTGCCAGCAGCGGAAGCGGGAGGTCCTACAATGAGCAGTTCTTC
CDR3aa: CASSGSGRSYNEQFF

j_gene: TRBJ2-1
v_gene: TRBV7-3
abundance: NA
d_gene: TRBD2
CDR3nt: TGTGCCAGCAGCCGGGACCTTAGCGGGGGGAACAATGAGCAGTTCTTC
CDR3aa: CASSRDLSGGNNEQFF

j_gene: TRBJ2-7
v_gene: TRBV20-1
abundance: NA
d_gene: NA
CDR3nt: TGCAGTGCTAGGAAGGGGGACGAGCAGTACTTC
CDR3aa: CSARKGDEQYF

j_gene: TRBJ1-2
v_gene: TRBV11-2
abundance: once
d_gene: TRBD1
CDR3nt: TGTGCCAGCAGCAAAGGACAGGGATCGAACTATGGCTACACCTTC
CDR3aa: CASSKGQGSNYGYTF

j_gene: TRBJ1-1
v_gene: TRBV5-6
abundance: NA
d_gene: TRBD1
CDR3nt: TGTGCCAGCAGCACAGGGGGCGGGGCCCGGAACACTGAAGCTTTCTTT
CDR3aa: CASSTGGGARNTEAFF

j_gene: TRBJ2-4
v_gene: TRBV2
abundance: once
d_gene: TRBD1
CDR3nt: TGTGCCAGCAGTGAGGAGGACAGGGGAGCCAAAAACATTCAGTACTTC
CDR3aa: CASSEEDRGAKNIQYF

j_gene: TRBJ1-5
v_gene: TRBV9
abundance: NA
d_gene: TRBD1
CDR3nt: TGTGCCAGCGGAGACAGGGGAAATCAGCCCCAGCATTTT
CDR3aa: CASGDRGNQPQHF

j_gene: TRBJ1-3
v_gene: TRBV19
abundance: once
d_gene: TRBD1
CDR3nt: TGTGCCAGTCTTCCGTCCCGGGACAGGGATGGAAACACCATATATTTT
CDR3aa: CASLPSRDRDGNTIYF

j_gene: TRBJ2-5
v_gene: TRBV5-6
abundance: NA
d_gene: NA
CDR3nt: TGTGCCAGCACCCGGGTTCTACGGGGGTATGAGACCCAGTACTTC
CDR3aa: CASTRVLRGYETQYF

j_gene: TRBJ2-2
v_gene: TRBV2
abundance: NA
d_gene: TRBD1
CDR3nt: TGTGCCAGCAGTGGGGACAGAGGGGCAGGCGGGGAGCTGTTTTTT
CDR3aa: CASSGDRGAGGELFF

j_gene: TRBJ2-2
v_gene: TRBV5-4
abundance: NA
d_gene: NA
CDR3nt: TGTGCCAGCAGCTCCAGAACAGGCCCCGGAACGGCCGGGGAGCTGTTTTTT
CDR3aa: CASSSRTGPGTAGELFF

j_gene: TRBJ2-3
v_gene: TRBV5-4
abundance: NA
d_gene: TRBD1
CDR3nt: TGTGCCAGCAGAAAGGACAGGGGGACAGATACGCAGTATTTT
CDR3aa: CASRKDRGTDTQYF

j_gene: TRBJ1-3
v_gene: TRBV18
abundance: once
d_gene: TRBD1
CDR3nt: TGTGCCAGCTCACGCATCGGTCAGGGGGCGAACACCATATATTTT
CDR3aa: CASSRIGQGANTIYF

j_gene: TRBJ2-3
v_gene: TRBV5-1
abundance: NA
d_gene: TRBD2
CDR3nt: TGCGCCAGCAGCCTGAACGGGGGGGCTATAGGCACAGATACGCAGTATTTT
CDR3aa: CASSLNGGAIGTDTQYF

j_gene: TRBJ1-6
v_gene: TRBV7-9
abundance: NA
d_gene: NA
CDR3nt: TGTGCCAGCAGCGGCAGGGTGACCTATAATTCACCCCTCCACTTT
CDR3aa: CASSGRVTYNSPLHF

j_gene: TRBJ1-5
v_gene: TRBV18
abundance: NA
d_gene: NA
CDR3nt: TGTGCCAGCTCACCAAACAGGGGCAATCAGCCCCAGCATTTT
CDR3aa: CASSPNRGNQPQHF

j_gene: TRBJ2-3
v_gene: TRBV4-1
abundance: few
d_gene: NA
CDR3nt: TGCGCCAGCAGCCAAGACGCCACCCGGGATACGCAGTATTTT
CDR3aa: CASSQDATRDTQYF

j_gene: TRBJ1-2
v_gene: TRBV6-6
abundance: NA
d_gene: NA
CDR3nt: TGTGCCAGCACCCGAAGGGACACCCCGCACAACTATGGCTACACCTTC
CDR3aa: CASTRRDTPHNYGYTF

j_gene: TRBJ2-7
v_gene: TRBV10-3
abundance: NA
d_gene: NA
CDR3nt: TGTGCCATCAGTAAAGGACTAAACTCCTACGAGCAGTACTTC
CDR3aa: CAISKGLNSYEQYF

j_gene: TRBJ2-5
v_gene: TRBV5-4
abundance: NA
d_gene: TRBD1
CDR3nt: TGTGCCAGCAGCACGAGGACAGGAGAAGAGACCCAGTACTTC
CDR3aa: CASSTRTGEETQYF

j_gene: TRBJ1-2
v_gene: TRBV13
abundance: NA
d_gene: NA
CDR3nt: TGTGCCAGCAGCTCGGCAGGTAAAGCCTATGGCTACACCTTC
CDR3aa: CASSSAGKAYGYTF

j_gene: TRBJ2-5
v_gene: TRBV5-1
abundance: once
d_gene: TRBD2
CDR3nt: TGCGCCAGCAGCTTGGTGGGGCGGGAGGAAGAGACCCAGTACTTC
CDR3aa: CASSLVGREEETQYF

j_gene: TRBJ1-1
v_gene: TRBV14
abundance: NA
d_gene: NA
CDR3nt: TGTGCCAGCAGCCAAGATCCTCAGGCGATGAACACTGAAGCTTTCTTT
CDR3aa: CASSQDPQAMNTEAFF

j_gene: TRBJ2-1
v_gene: TRBV10-3
abundance: NA
d_gene: TRBD2
CDR3nt: TGTGCCCCCGTCCGGGCTAGCGGGAGAGGCAATGAGCAGTTCTTC
CDR3aa: CAPVRASGRGNEQFF

j_gene: TRBJ1-2
v_gene: TRBV12-5
abundance: NA
d_gene: NA
CDR3nt: TGTGCTAGTGGTTTGAGGGCGGGTGGCTACACCTTC
CDR3aa: CASGLRAGGYTF

j_gene: TRBJ2-7
v_gene: TRBV27
abundance: NA
d_gene: TRBD1
CDR3nt: TGTGCCAGCAGTTTATTAAGGGACAGGGGCTACGAGCAGTACTTC
CDR3aa: CASSLLRDRGYEQYF

j_gene: TRBJ2-3
v_gene: TRBV5-6
abundance: few
d_gene: NA
CDR3nt: TGTGCCAGCAGCTTGTCGGGGGTTTATACAGATACGCAGTATTTT
CDR3aa: CASSLSGVYTDTQYF

j_gene: TRBJ2-2
v_gene: TRBV2
abundance: few
d_gene: NA
CDR3nt: TGTGCCAGCAGTGAAGAGTTGGGCAGGGGCACCGGGGAGCTGTTTTTT
CDR3aa: CASSEELGRGTGELFF

j_gene: TRBJ2-5
v_gene: TRBV27
abundance: NA
d_gene: TRBD1
CDR3nt: TGTGCCAGCAGTGAGTGGGGACAGGGACAAGAGACCCAGTACTTC
CDR3aa: CASSEWGQGQETQYF

j_gene: TRBJ2-5
v_gene: TRBV7-8
abundance: NA
d_gene: TRBD1
CDR3nt: TGTGCCAGCAGCTTGCAAGGGACAGGGGCCGAGACCCAGTACTTC
CDR3aa: CASSLQGTGAETQYF

j_gene: TRBJ1-2
v_gene: TRBV6-4
abundance: NA
d_gene: NA
CDR3nt: TGTGCCAGCAGTGTAGTACCTAACTATGGCTACACCTTC
CDR3aa: CASSVVPNYGYTF

j_gene: TRBJ1-4
v_gene: TRBV7-2
abundance: once
d_gene: TRBD1
CDR3nt: TGTGCCAGCAGCACCCGACAGGGCCGGAATGAAAAACTGTTTTTT
CDR3aa: CASSTRQGRNEKLFF

j_gene: TRBJ2-7
v_gene: TRBV5-5
abundance: NA
d_gene: NA
CDR3nt: TGTGCCAGCAGCTTGCGCAGCTACGAGCAGTACTTC
CDR3aa: CASSLRSYEQYF

j_gene: TRBJ2-7
v_gene: TRBV5-6
abundance: NA
d_gene: NA
CDR3nt: TGTGCCAGCAGCATGGGGACCAGGGCCCCCTACGAGCAGTACTTC
CDR3aa: CASSMGTRAPYEQYF

j_gene: TRBJ1-6
v_gene: TRBV15
abundance: NA
d_gene: NA
CDR3nt: TGTGCCACCAGCAGAGATAGTACGGGGAAAAGCTCCTATAATTCACCCCTCCACTTT
CDR3aa: CATSRDSTGKSSYNSPLHF

j_gene: TRBJ1-2
v_gene: TRBV18
abundance: NA
d_gene: TRBD1
CDR3nt: TGTGCCAGCTCACTTACAGGGGGAAAAGAGTATGGCTACACCTTC
CDR3aa: CASSLTGGKEYGYTF

j_gene: TRBJ1-4
v_gene: TRBV18
abundance: NA
d_gene: NA
CDR3nt: TGTGCCAGCTCACCACAGTCAGGGAAAAATGAAAAACTGTTTTTT
CDR3aa: CASSPQSGKNEKLFF

j_gene: TRBJ2-7
v_gene: TRBV7-2
abundance: once
d_gene: TRBD1
CDR3nt: TGTGCCAGCAGCTTAGTTGGGACAGAGGCTTACGAGCAGTACTTC
CDR3aa: CASSLVGTEAYEQYF

j_gene: TRBJ2-2
v_gene: TRBV4-1
abundance: NA
d_gene: TRBD2
CDR3nt: TGCGCCAGCAGCCAAGAGAGCGGGGGCGGGGAGCTGTTTTTT
CDR3aa: CASSQESGGGELFF